Included here is one T cell receptor (beta chain) sequence, with context. The entry originates in a study of blood T cells in healthy people across ages. The total RNA that was extracted per sample amounted to at least 5.5 micrograms. A second roughly 7 to 11 cycle PCR used barcoded and J-beta primers. TCRdb used MiXCR to reprocess the 5' RACE reads, holding one entry per CDR3 protein. The data show roughly 800,000 distinct CDR3 sequences, around 25% seen once. Germline values: CDR1 DFQATT, CDR2 SNEGSKA (reference sequence). V lost 0 bases to trimming and J lost 0 bases, with 3 bases between them. This CDR3 has 12 residues. The sample was also reused in another study, on T cells of mothers and their children. This second study says: Relative to unrelated pairs, biologically related mother-child dyads exhibited marginally greater, non-significant overlap.

This TCR was sampled from a boy between 10 and 17 years old in good health. Material: blood. The chain is built from TRBV20-1 and TRBJ2-7; no clear D gene. In DNA, the CDR3 is TGCAGTGCTAGAGATGCCTCCTACGAGCAGTACTTC. Its translation: CSARDASYEQYF.